This TCR beta chain was sequenced in a study of T cells in Graves' hyperthyroidism and ophthalmopathy. Study conclusions and caveats: With a median lead of about 6.9 months before onset, the model predicted ophthalmopathy.

V shed 3 bases, J shed 5 bases, and the junction held 11 bases outside the gene matches. This CDR3 comprises 16 residues. Germline CDR1 SEHNR, CDR2 FQNEAQ (reference sequence). Each patient was aged 18 to 65 and had newly diagnosed hyperthyroidism of under 2 months' duration. This clonotype came up many times. Its antigen is unknown. TCR beta CDR3 regions were amplified from RNA transcripts. First-round RT-PCR targeting the TCR CDR3 was performed with the HTBI primer set. A single record per CDR3 protein comes from TCRdb applying MiXCR to the multiplex PCR reads. Among some 690,000 distinct CDR3 sequences listed, 15% to 20% were seen once.

The chain combines TRBV7-9 with TRBJ2-3, with 7 bases aligning to TRBD2. The sequence derives from a man aged 45 to 65 with Graves' hyperthyroidism. Sequenced input: blood. Here the CDR3 reads CASSLGTAGAGDTQYF. CDR3 sequence (DNA): TGTGCCAGCAGCTTGGGTACGGCGGGAGCTGGAGATACGCAGTATTTT.